This T cell receptor (beta chain) emerged from a study of T cell changes during pregnancy in multiple sclerosis. Clones were sequenced by immunoSEQ multiplex PCR, and TCRdb holds only the in-frame ones, with some missing. Of about 38,000 clones in the sample, about 93% were seen once. The length of the CDR3 is 15 residues. V was pared by 5 bases and J by 4 bases, with 5 bases of the junction left unmatched. CDR1 MNHEY and CDR2 SVGAGI come from the germline V gene. This sequence was found in a female donor in good health, enrolled as a control in a pregnancy study. The rearrangement joins TRBV6-5 to TRBJ2-5; 12 bases map to TRBD1. The sample in question was CD4+ T cells from peripheral blood mononuclear cells, obtained after pregnancy. CDR3 amino acids: CASSRDRGLPETQYF. CDR3 nucleotides: TGTGCCAGCAGTCGGGACAGGGGGCTTCCAGAGACCCAGTACTTC.